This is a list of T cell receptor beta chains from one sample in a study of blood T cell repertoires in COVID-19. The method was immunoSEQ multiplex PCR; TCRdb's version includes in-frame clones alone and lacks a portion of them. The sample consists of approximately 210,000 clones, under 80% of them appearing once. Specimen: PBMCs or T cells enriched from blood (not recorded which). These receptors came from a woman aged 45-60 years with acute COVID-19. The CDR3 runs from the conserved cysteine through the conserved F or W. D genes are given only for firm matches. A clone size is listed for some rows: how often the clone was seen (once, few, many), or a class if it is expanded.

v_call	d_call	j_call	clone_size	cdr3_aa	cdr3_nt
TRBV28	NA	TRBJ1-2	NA	CASSSSIYGYTF	TGTGCCAGCAGTTCCTCTATCTATGGCTACACCTTC
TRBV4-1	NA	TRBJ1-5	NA	CASSQDEGSNQPQHF	TGCGCCAGCAGCCAAGATGAGGGTAGCAATCAGCCCCAGCATTTT
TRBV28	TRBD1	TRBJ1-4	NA	CASNRDSFNEKLFF	TGTGCCAGCAACCGGGACAGTTTTAATGAAAAACTGTTTTTT
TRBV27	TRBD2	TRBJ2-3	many	CAVGTRSGTDTQYF	TGTGCCGTTGGGACTAGGTCGGGCACAGATACGCAGTATTTT
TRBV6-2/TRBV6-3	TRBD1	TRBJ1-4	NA	CASSYSIVETGDEKLFF	TGTGCCAGCAGTTACTCGATAGTGGAGACAGGGGACGAAAAACTGTTTTTT
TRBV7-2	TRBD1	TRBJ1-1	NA	CASSQRQGNTEAFF	TGTGCCAGCAGCCAACGACAGGGGAACACTGAAGCTTTCTTT
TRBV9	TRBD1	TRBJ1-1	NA	CASSVSGGETEAFF	TGTGCCAGCAGCGTCTCAGGGGGAGAAACTGAAGCTTTCTTT
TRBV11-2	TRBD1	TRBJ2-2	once	CASSLADRGRTGELFF	TGTGCCAGCAGCTTAGCGGACAGGGGGCGGACCGGGGAGCTGTTTTTT
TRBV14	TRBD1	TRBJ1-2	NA	CASSQGIPGGSGYTF	TGTGCCAGCAGCCAAGGAATCCCAGGGGGCTCCGGCTACACCTTC
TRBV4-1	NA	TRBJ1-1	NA	CASSQLGQNTEAFF	TGCGCCAGCAGCCAGTTGGGACAGAACACTGAAGCTTTCTTT
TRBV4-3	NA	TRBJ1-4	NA	CASSQDTVLEKLFF	TGCGCCAGCAGCCAAGATACGGTGCTAGAAAAACTGTTTTTT
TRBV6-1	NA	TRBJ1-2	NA	CASSDGVFYGYTF	TGTGCCAGCAGTGACGGGGTCTTCTATGGCTACACCTTC
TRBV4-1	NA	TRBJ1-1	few	CASSQEAGVGEAFF	TGCGCCAGCAGCCAAGAGGCAGGGGTTGGTGAAGCTTTCTTT
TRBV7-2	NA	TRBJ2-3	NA	CASSPGIAARPTDTQYF	TGTGCCAGCAGCCCCGGGATAGCGGCTCGACCCACAGATACGCAGTATTTT
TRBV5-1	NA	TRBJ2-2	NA	CASSLTPPGRVTGELFF	TGCGCCAGCAGCTTGACGCCTCCCGGGCGGGTCACCGGGGAGCTGTTTTTT
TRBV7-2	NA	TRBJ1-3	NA	CASSLSRFSGNTIYF	TGTGCCAGCAGTCTCAGCAGGTTCTCTGGAAACACCATATATTTT
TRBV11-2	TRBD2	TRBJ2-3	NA	CASSLEGSGGDTQYF	TGTGCCAGCAGCTTAGAGGGTAGCGGGGGCGATACGCAGTATTTT
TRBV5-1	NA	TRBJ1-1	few	CASSTGVLNTEAFF	TGCGCCAGCAGCACCGGGGTGTTGAACACTGAAGCTTTCTTT
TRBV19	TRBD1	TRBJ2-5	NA	CASSKKQGAVGETQYF	TGTGCCAGTAGTAAGAAGCAGGGGGCTGTGGGAGAGACCCAGTACTTC
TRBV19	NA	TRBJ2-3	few	CASSISAVRAADTQYF	TGTGCCAGTAGTATAAGTGCGGTCAGGGCGGCAGATACGCAGTATTTT
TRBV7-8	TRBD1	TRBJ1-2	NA	CASSLGQGPYGYTF	TGTGCCAGCAGCTTAGGACAGGGGCCCTATGGCTACACCTTC
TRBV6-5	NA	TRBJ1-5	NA	CASRSAQGGGQPQHF	TGTGCCAGCAGGTCAGCTCAGGGAGGCGGTCAGCCCCAGCATTTT
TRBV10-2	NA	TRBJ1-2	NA	CASSADYGYTF	TGCGCCAGCAGTGCGGACTATGGCTACACCTTC
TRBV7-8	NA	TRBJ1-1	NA	CASSPTRGREAFF	TGTGCCAGCAGCCCGACGCGGGGTCGGGAAGCTTTCTTT
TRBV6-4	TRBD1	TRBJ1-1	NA	CASSVHRGRELSEAFF	TGTGCCAGCAGTGTCCACAGGGGGCGAGAACTCTCTGAAGCTTTCTTT
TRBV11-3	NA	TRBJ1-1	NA	CASSREGSTEAFF	TGTGCCAGCAGCCGAGAGGGAAGTACTGAAGCTTTCTTT
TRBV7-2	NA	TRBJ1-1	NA	CASSFHSMNTEAFF	TGTGCCAGCAGCTTCCACAGCATGAACACTGAAGCTTTCTTT
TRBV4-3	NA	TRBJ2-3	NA	CASSQEQFPSTDTQYF	TGCGCCAGCAGCCAAGAGCAGTTTCCTAGCACAGATACGCAGTATTTT
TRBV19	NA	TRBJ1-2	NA	CASSIEGAANYGYTF	TGTGCCAGTAGTATAGAGGGAGCCGCTAACTATGGCTACACCTTC
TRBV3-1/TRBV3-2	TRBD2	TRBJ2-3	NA	CASSQWPRGGADTQYF	TGTGCCAGCAGCCAGTGGCCGCGGGGGGGCGCAGATACGCAGTATTTT
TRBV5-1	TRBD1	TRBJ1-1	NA	CASSKDRGPDTEAFF	TGCGCCAGCAGCAAGGACAGGGGGCCCGACACTGAAGCTTTCTTT
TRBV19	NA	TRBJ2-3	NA	CASRPAAGQGTDTQYF	TGTGCCAGTAGACCGGCAGCGGGACAGGGCACAGATACGCAGTATTTT
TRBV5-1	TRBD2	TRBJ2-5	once	CASGPRGRAGGQETQYF	TGCGCCAGCGGCCCTCGGGGTAGGGCGGGGGGCCAAGAGACCCAGTACTTC